Included here is one T cell receptor beta chain sequence, with context. This record belongs to a study of blood T cell repertoires in COVID-19. Background on the study: Collection of acute and convalescent COVID-19 samples took place in the United States, Italy and Spain. The cDNA or gDNA used as material had been derived from T cells, B-cell-depleted T cells, or PBMCs.

Original data processing: Nucleated cell counts were estimated from reference gene primer amplification. TCRdb's copy holds only in-frame clones and misses some; the assay was immunoSEQ multiplex PCR. V and J calls and clone size come straight from that table; D and trimming were deduced from the DNA. The sample includes 120,000 to 150,000 clones, 85% to 90% of them seen just once. The CDR3 runs to 15 residues. In germline, CDR1 is LNHDA, CDR2 SQIVND (reference sequence). V trimming: 3 bases; J trimming: 4 bases; junction bases outside the gene matches: 7. Material: PBMCs or T cells enriched from blood (not recorded which). The genes are TRBV19 and TRBJ2-5; TRBD2 aligns across 8 bases. This clonotype originated in a woman aged 25 to 45 with acute COVID-19. The CDR3 nucleotides are TGTGCCAGTAGTATCAGCGCGGGAGGAACAGAGACCCAGTACTTC. It codes for CASSISAGGTETQYF.